Listed here are 25 T cell receptor beta chains from one sample, sequenced in a study of cytomegalovirus exposure and HLA in healthy donors. This PCR relied on a set of 60 Vbeta primers and 13 Jbeta primers. Here immunoSEQ multiplex PCR was the method, and the copy in TCRdb shows in-frame clones only, minus some. Here the sample spans about 160,000 clones, approximately 74% being singletons. Sequenced material: PBMCs. These receptors all stem from a woman in her twenties or thirties in good health and CMV-seronegative.

This chain connects TRBV6-6 to TRBJ1-6, with 9 nucleotides matching TRBD1. Losses at the gene ends were 0 bases for V and 6 bases for J; bases not matched to a gene: 3. The CDR3 loop spans 16 amino acids. Germline-derived CDR1 and CDR2 are MNHNY and SVGAGI (reference sequence). The CDR3 here is CASSYSGQGTNSPLHF. The DNA of the CDR3 is TGTGCCAGCAGTTACTCGGGACAGGGTACTAATTCACCCCTCCACTTT.

V and J are TRBV4-3 and TRBJ1-2; 7 nucleotides match TRBD1. Germline CDR1 is LGHNA and CDR2 is YSLEER. The CDR3 spans 17 residues. Trimming cost V 1 base and J 0 bases; bases outside gene matches: 8. The CDR3 sequence: CASSQVVGTATNYGYTF. Written as DNA, the CDR3 is TGCGCCAGCAGCCAAGTGGTGGGGACAGCAACTAACTATGGCTACACCTTC.

The chain has TRBV27 and TRBJ2-5, with a possible D match to TRBD1 (5 bases). The CDR3 totals 16 residues. Germline lookup yields CDR1 MNHEY and CDR2 SMNVEV (reference sequence). V dropped 6 bases and J dropped 2 bases, with 19 bases sitting between them. The CDR3: CASSPFIGDRQETQYF. The CDR3 DNA reads as TGTGCCAGCAGCCCATTTATCGGAGACAGACAAGAGACCCAGTACTTC.

This clone was seen only a few times. The chain's CDR3 is CASRLTGHNQPQHF. In DNA, the CDR3 is TGTGCCAGCAGATTGACAGGGCACAATCAGCCCCAGCATTTT. The J gene is TRBJ1-5, the V gene TRBV28, with TRBD1 matching 7 bases. The CDR3 spans 14 residues. Germline-derived CDR1 and CDR2 are MDHEN and SYDVKM. V trimming: 6 bases; J trimming: 3 bases; junction bases outside the gene matches: 5.

This rearrangement joins TRBV7-3 to TRBJ2-5; 9 nucleotides agree with TRBD1. Germline lookup yields CDR1 SGHTA and CDR2 FQGTGA. The CDR3 runs 15 residues. V was pared by 5 bases and J by 0 bases, with 4 bases of the junction left unmatched. CDR3 sequence reads: CASSTGTGYQETQYF. CDR3 nucleotide sequence: TGTGCCAGCAGCACGGGGACAGGGTACCAAGAGACCCAGTACTTC. Supplemented by reference TRBV7-3 and TRBJ2-5, the full variable domain reads GAGVSQTPSNKVTEKGKYVELRCDPISGHTALYWYRQSLGQGPEFLIYFQGTGAADDSGLPNDRFFAVRPEGSVSTLKIQRTERGDSAVYLCASSTGTGYQETQYFGPGTRLLVL.

The rearrangement links TRBV7-9 to TRBJ2-2, with D maybe TRBD1 (6 bases). V lost 3 bases and J 0 bases, leaving 11 bases between the germline ends. This CDR3 comprises 16 residues. Germline assignment: CDR1 SEHNR and CDR2 FQNEAQ (reference sequence). The CDR3 DNA reads as TGTGCCAGCAGCTTGCGAGGGGGTTCGAACACCGGGGAGCTGTTTTTT. Protein sequence: CASSLRGGSNTGELFF.

This clone has just one count. The chain recombines TRBV7-9 with TRBJ1-6; D is perhaps TRBD1 (6 bases). The CDR3 is 14 amino acids. Germline CDR1 SEHNR, CDR2 FQNEAQ (reference sequence). V was pared by 5 bases and J by 9 bases, with 14 bases between. CDR3 amino acids: CASSRAGDGSPLHF. In DNA, the CDR3 is TGTGCCAGCAGCCGGGCAGGGGACGGTTCACCCCTCCACTTT. Full variable domain (remainder filled in from reference TRBV7-9 and TRBJ1-6): DTGVSQNPRHKITKRGQNVTFRCDPISEHNRLYWYRQTLGQGPEFLTYFQNEAQLEKSRLLSDRFSAERPKGSFSTLEIQRTEQGDSAMYLCASSRAGDGSPLHFGNGTRLTVT.

CDR3 residues: CASRSYEQFF. DNA of the CDR3: TGTGCAAGTCGCTCCTATGAGCAGTTCTTC. The V call is TRBV12-2, the J call TRBJ2-1; the table names TRBD2, a call not compared with the DNA. TRBV12-2 is flagged as a pseudogene. CDR3 length: 10 amino acids.

This clone showed up just a few times. This chain links TRBV6-6 with TRBJ1-5, with no clear D. This CDR3 is 15 amino acids long. Trimming shortened V by 5 bases and J by 4 bases, and 15 bases separated the two germline ends. In germline, CDR1 is MNHNY, CDR2 SVGAGI (reference sequence). The CDR3 nucleotides are TGTGCCAGCAGTCCCCCGGGAGATACAAATCAGCCCCAGCATTTT. Protein product: CASSPPGDTNQPQHF.

This clone has more than one count but fewer than ten. The rearrangement uses TRBV7-6 and TRBJ2-1; D unresolved. The V gene lost 3 bases and the J gene lost 2 bases, with 11 bases spanning the gap. The CDR3 totals 15 residues. Germline V lookup: CDR1 SGHVS, CDR2 FNYEAQ. The DNA of the CDR3 is TGTGCCAGCAGCTTGGCTCCCAATACCTACAATGAGCAGTTCTTC. Encoded protein: CASSLAPNTYNEQFF. Using reference TRBV7-6 and TRBJ2-1 for the parts outside the CDR3, the full variable domain is GAGVSQSPRYKVTKRGQDVALRCDPISGHVSLYWYRQALGQGPEFLTYFNYEAQQDKSGLPNDRFSAERPEGSISTLTIQRTEQRDSAMYRCASSLAPNTYNEQFFGPGTRLTVL.

This clone has only a few counts. In DNA, the CDR3 is TGTGCCAGCAGCCGAAGGTCGGGGTCCGGCACTGAAGCTTTCTTT. Translated: CASSRRSGSGTEAFF. V is TRBV7-6 and J is TRBJ1-1; D unclear. CDR1 is SGHVS and CDR2 is FNYEAQ in the germline V gene. Trimming cost V 5 bases and J 4 bases, with 17 bases left between them. The CDR3 runs 15 residues. Drawing the rest from reference TRBV7-6 and TRBJ1-1, the complete variable domain is GAGVSQSPRYKVTKRGQDVALRCDPISGHVSLYWYRQALGQGPEFLTYFNYEAQQDKSGLPNDRFSAERPEGSISTLTIQRTEQRDSAMYRCASSRRSGSGTEAFFGQGTRLTVV.

The rearrangement uses TRBV4-1 and TRBJ2-3, with D maybe TRBD2 (7 bases). Trimming removed 5 bases at V and 5 bases at J, with 20 bases between. The CDR3 is 16 amino acids. Germline assignment: CDR1 MGHRA and CDR2 YSYEKL. For the CDR3, the DNA is TGCGCCAGCAGCAAGATTGGGGGGGCCCTCTTAGATACGCAGTATTTT. It specifies CASSKIGGALLDTQYF.

This clone was detected only once. This chain links TRBV4-1 with TRBJ2-3, with 8 positions matching TRBD2. The CDR3 is made up of 16 amino acids. CDR1 and CDR2 from the germline V gene are MGHRA and YSYEKL. V dropped 5 bases and J dropped 1; count of bases not matched to a gene: 8. The CDR3, as DNA: TGCGCCAGCAGCATCTCGCCGGGACTAGGCACAGATACGCAGTATTTT. Translation gives CASSISPGLGTDTQYF.

The genes are TRBV4-3 and TRBJ1-4; D gene ambiguous. The CDR3 length is 16 residues. V shed 0 bases and J shed 8 bases, with 16 bases lying between them. Germline V gene sequence: CDR1 LGHNA, CDR2 YSLEER. CDR3 DNA sequence: TGCGCCAGCAGCCAAGATTGGAGGGCTTCTCGGGAAAAACTGTTTTTT. Protein: CASSQDWRASREKLFF.

The V gene is TRBV29-1, the J gene TRBJ2-7; 7 nucleotides align to TRBD1. Germline assignment: CDR1 SQVTM and CDR2 ANQGSEA. The CDR3 spans 12 residues. After removal of 6 bases from V and 3 bases from J, the junction contained 5 bases not matched to a gene. CDR3 coding DNA: TGCAGCGTAGGGACAGCCATCTACGAGCAGTACTTC. Translating gives CSVGTAIYEQYF.

The V gene is TRBV19, the J gene TRBJ1-1; no definite D call. Germline CDR1 is LNHDA and CDR2 is SQIVND (reference sequence). This CDR3 contains 15 residues. V was cut by 4 bases and J by 1 base, with 13 bases left in between. The CDR3 here is CASSTSQSQNTEAFF. In DNA, the CDR3 is TGTGCCAGTAGTACCTCACAGAGCCAGAACACTGAAGCTTTCTTT.

This clone has a handful of counts. One end of the junction fails to match germline, which may point to a read error. The chain recombines TRBV11-2 with TRBJ2-1, with D hard to call. The CDR3 is 11 residues long. Germline-derived CDR1 and CDR2 are SGHAT and FQNNGV. The CDR3 spells CASSSYDEQFF. In nucleotides, the CDR3 is TGTGCCAGCAGCTCCTACGATGAGCAGTTCTTC.

This chain connects TRBV18 to TRBJ1-3; 7 bases match TRBD1. In germline, CDR1 is KGHSH, CDR2 LQKENI. The CDR3 runs 16 residues. The V segment lost 3 bases and the J segment 0 bases; nucleotides outside the gene matches: 5. For the CDR3, the DNA is TGTGCCAGCTCACCGGGACAGTTAAGCTCTGGAAACACCATATATTTT. This sequence encodes CASSPGQLSSGNTIYF.

In its sample, this clone was seen a few times. The chain joins TRBV30 to TRBJ2-1; D might be TRBD2 (6 bases). V lost 1 base to trimming and J lost 0 bases, with 13 bases between them. The CDR3 totals 16 residues. Germline loops: CDR1 GTSNPN, CDR2 SVGIG (reference sequence). The CDR3 nucleotides are TGTGCCTGGAGTGCCAGGGACTTGAGCTCCTACAATGAGCAGTTCTTC. It translates to CAWSARDLSSYNEQFF.

The table lists this clone with a few counts. This chain links TRBV27 with TRBJ1-1; the D gene is possibly TRBD1 (5 bases). Germline CDR1 is MNHEY and CDR2 is SMNVEV (reference sequence). CDR3 length: 15 residues. V was clipped by 4 bases and J by 1 base, with 13 bases between them. This CDR3 reads CASSSGQVSNTEAFF. CDR3 nucleotides: TGTGCCAGCAGTTCAGGGCAGGTTTCGAACACTGAAGCTTTCTTT.

The rearrangement links TRBV9 to TRBJ2-5, with D maybe TRBD2 (5 bases). This CDR3 contains 13 residues. V was trimmed by 2 bases and J by 3 bases, leaving 8 bases between them. CDR1 is SGDLS, CDR2 YYNGEE, per germline. The CDR3 region has the DNA TGTGCCAGCAGCGTCTACGGGGAAGAGACCCAGTACTTC. Encoded protein: CASSVYGEETQYF.

As for this clone: Germline and junction disagree at one end, which may indicate a read error. The chain combines TRBV14 with TRBJ1-1, with D possibly matching TRBD1 (5 bases). Germline V gene lookup returns CDR1 SGHDN and CDR2 FVKESK. CDR3 size: 19 residues. The CDR3 coding sequence is TGTGCTAGCAGCCACTACCACAACCTGTGGGGGGGTGGAGGCACTGAAGCTTTCTTT. Protein product: CASSHYHNLWGGGGTEAFF. The whole variable domain, filled in from reference TRBV14 and TRBJ1-1, reads EAGVTQFPSHSVIEKGQTVTLRCDPISGHDNLYWYRRVMGKEIKFLLHFVKESKQDESGMPNNRFLAERTGGTYSTLKVQPAELEDSGVYFCASSHYHNLWGGGGTEAFFGQGTRLTVV.

The chain is built from TRBV5-3 and TRBJ1-2, with TRBD1 identical over 8 bases. TRBV5-3 is an ORF; its function is uncertain. V lost 4 bases, J lost 4 bases, and 3 bases stayed unmatched. The CDR3 is 13 residues long. The CDR3 DNA is TGTGCCAGAAGCAGCAGGGGGCCCTATGGCTACACCTTC. It translates to CARSSRGPYGYTF.

The rearrangement uses TRBV29-1 and TRBJ2-2; weak D call: TRBD1 (5 bases). The ends were cut back, 6 bases at V and 5 bases at J, with 10 bases in the middle. Per germline, CDR1 SQVTM and CDR2 ANQGSEA. The CDR3 length is 12 residues. The CDR3 region is CSVRVTTGELFF. The CDR3 DNA sequence: TGCAGCGTCAGGGTAACTACCGGGGAGCTGTTTTTT.

The rearrangement joins TRBV5-1 to TRBJ2-1, with 8 bases aligning to TRBD2. J gave up 5 bases and V 7 bases, and 8 bases lay outside the gene matches. There are 14 residues in the CDR3. Germline V gene data show CDR1 as SGHRS and CDR2 as YFSETQ. The DNA of the CDR3 is TGCGCCAGCGGCCCGGGAGGGGGGAACAATGAGCAGTTCTTC. Translation gives CASGPGGGNNEQFF.